Listed here are 10 T cell receptor beta chains from one sample, sequenced in a study of cytomegalovirus exposure and HLA in healthy donors. Measured with immunoSEQ multiplex PCR; TCRdb has only the in-frame clones, and not every one. The sample consists of 110,000 or so clones, 70% to 90% of them appearing once. The sample comprised PBMCs. The receptors shown here come from a woman aged 18 to 35 in good health and CMV-seropositive.

This clone turned up a few times. The rearrangement uses TRBV28 and TRBJ1-5, with 7 bases matching TRBD1. CDR1 MDHEN and CDR2 SYDVKM come from the germline V gene. V was pared by 4 bases and J by 6 bases, with 6 bases of the junction left unmatched. This CDR3 has 14 residues. CDR3 in amino acids: CASSSLTGPQPQHF. For the CDR3, the DNA is TGTGCCAGCAGTTCCTTGACAGGGCCTCAGCCCCAGCATTTT.

This rearrangement joins TRBV28 to TRBJ2-3; D gene ambiguous. The CDR3 length is 13 residues. Germline CDR1 MDHEN, CDR2 SYDVKM. Trimming left V 2 bases short and J 3 bases short, with 6 bases between. Here the CDR3 reads CASSLQVTDTQYF. CDR3 in DNA: TGTGCCAGCAGTTTACAGGTTACAGATACGCAGTATTTT.

As for this clone: At the DNA level, this CDR3 is encoded by other sequences in the same sample as well. This rearrangement joins TRBV6-1 to TRBJ2-7, with D unclear. Germline V CDR1 and CDR2: MNHNS, SASEGT. The CDR3 length is 12 residues. V was cut by 4 bases and J by 0 bases, with 4 bases left in between. CDR3 sequence reads: CASSVSSYEQYF. In DNA, the CDR3 is TGTGCCAGCAGTGTGAGCTCCTACGAGCAGTACTTC.

The rearrangement uses TRBV6-1 and TRBJ2-3, with D tentatively TRBD2 (5 bases). Germline assignment: CDR1 MNHNS and CDR2 SASEGT. The length of the CDR3 is 13 residues. V gave up 6 bases and J gave up 4 bases, with 11 bases separating them. In DNA form, the CDR3 reads TGTGCCAGCAGCCTCGAGGGCTCAGATACGCAGTATTTT. Translation: CASSLEGSDTQYF.

The chain has TRBV27 and TRBJ2-1; 9 nucleotides match TRBD2. This CDR3 has 15 residues. The trim removed 6 bases at V and 4 bases at J, leaving 7 bases unmatched. Germline assignment: CDR1 MNHEY and CDR2 SMNVEV (reference sequence). CDR3 sequence reads: CASRITSGPYNEQFF. The CDR3 DNA follows: TGTGCCAGCAGGATAACTAGCGGGCCATACAATGAGCAGTTCTTC.

The V call is TRBV27, the J call TRBJ2-7; D is unclear. In germline, CDR1 is MNHEY, CDR2 SMNVEV (reference sequence). The CDR3 runs 13 residues. The germline V and J ends were trimmed by 5 bases and 3 bases, with 11 bases remaining between them. The CDR3 DNA follows: TGTGCCAGCAGTAGCCCCCCAAGCTACGAGCAGTACTTC. It codes for CASSSPPSYEQYF.

V is TRBV6-5 and J is TRBJ2-7; TRBD1 is a possible D gene (6 bases). The germline CDR1 and CDR2 sequences are MNHEY and SVGAGI. CDR3 length: 13 amino acids. Trimming stripped 2 bases from V and 5 bases from J, with 10 bases between. CDR3 sequence reads: CASSYTGTHEQYF. In DNA form, the CDR3 reads TGTGCCAGCAGTTACACAGGGACCCACGAGCAGTACTTC.

V is TRBV5-8 and J is TRBJ2-7; D might be TRBD2 (5 bases). Germline CDR1 reads SGHTS; CDR2 reads YDEGEE. V lost 7 bases and J lost 0, with 11 bases in between. This CDR3 is built from 13 residues. CDR3 in DNA: TGTGCCAGCTCGCGGGTGCGCTCCTACGAGCAGTACTTC. Translation: CASSRVRSYEQYF.

The sample holds one count of this clone. This chain links TRBV11-2 with TRBJ2-5; D is possibly TRBD1 (6 bases). V lost 2 bases, J lost 2 bases, and 9 bases lay in between. CDR1 and CDR2 (germline): SGHAT, FQNNGV. This CDR3 spans 14 amino acids. The CDR3 spells CASSLNRAQETQYF. As DNA, the CDR3 is TGTGCCAGCAGCTTAAACAGGGCTCAAGAGACCCAGTACTTC.

This clone has only a few counts. The CDR3 nucleotides are TGTGCCAGCTCAGCCCTATCCGGGGAGCTGTTTTTT. It is translated as CASSALSGELFF. The J gene is TRBJ2-2, the V gene TRBV18; no clear D. The CDR3 length is 12 residues. V dropped 5 bases and J dropped 6 bases, with 7 bases sitting between them. Germline lookup yields CDR1 KGHSH and CDR2 LQKENI.